The clone carrying this T cell receptor (beta chain) was detected ten times or more. The antigen is unknown. Ophthalmopathy-affected donors exhibited moderate-to-severe activity, CAS ≥3, NOSPECS ≥4, and duration under 3 months. Diagnosis relied on clinical symptoms, serum thyroxine, TRAb, thyroid ultrasound and orbital computed tomography. The sample comes from a study of Graves' ophthalmopathy and Graves' hyperthyroidism. Notes on the study in general: Forecasting of ophthalmopathy progression by the model achieved around 71% sensitivity and roughly 72% specificity.

With 2 bases removed from V and 3 bases from J, the gap between germline ends came to 11 bases. The V gene's germline CDR1 is GTSNPN and CDR2 SVGIG (reference sequence). CDR3 size: 13 residues. RNA transcripts yielded amplified TCR beta CDR3 regions. An opening RT-PCR round employed HTBI primers and preceded a second-round multiplex PCR. TCRdb used MiXCR to reprocess the multiplex PCR reads, holding one entry per CDR3 protein. The sample lists fewer than 350,000 distinct CDR3 sequences; about 17% were seen once. The chain recombines TRBV30 with TRBJ2-7; TRBD1 might be the D (6 bases). This TCR came from an adult man with Graves' ophthalmopathy. Sequencing used peripheral blood. CDR3 region: CAWSLGQFYEQYF. The CDR3 nucleotides are TGTGCCTGGAGTCTCGGACAGTTCTACGAGCAGTACTTC.